A single sample gave rise to the 10 T cell receptor beta chains below, sequenced in a study of blood T cell repertoires in COVID-19. Generated by immunoSEQ multiplex PCR, the TCRdb table keeps only in-frame clones and is missing some. Of about 140,000 clones listed, around 77% were seen once; the top ten hold about 8.7%. The sequenced sample was peripheral blood. These receptors were obtained from a man between 45 and 60 years old with active or convalescent COVID-19.

This chain joins TRBV28 and TRBJ2-1, with D uncertain. The CDR3 runs to 14 residues. Looked up from germline, CDR1 is MDHEN and CDR2 is SYDVKM. With 6 bases removed from V and 0 bases from J, the gap between germline ends came to 9 bases. CDR3 amino acids: CASRRTTSYNEQFF. The CDR3 region has the DNA TGTGCCAGCAGACGCACTACCTCCTACAATGAGCAGTTCTTC.

This chain connects TRBV3-1 (or the pseudogene TRBV3-2) to TRBJ1-4, with TRBD1 matching 12 bases. The trim removed 6 bases at V and 7 bases at J, leaving 3 bases unmatched. CDR3 length: 14 residues. Germline CDR1 and CDR2: LGHDT and YNNKEL (reference sequence). In DNA, the CDR3 is TGTGCCAGCAGTGGGACAGGGGGCAGTGAAAAACTGTTTTTT. This sequence encodes CASSGTGGSEKLFF.

The chain carries TRBV5-5 and TRBJ2-1; 8 bases align to TRBD2. Germline values: CDR1 SGHKS, CDR2 YYEKEE (reference sequence). The V segment lost 0 bases and the J segment 6 bases; nucleotides outside the gene matches: 5. The CDR3 length is 15 residues. The CDR3 nucleotides read TGTGCCAGCAGCTTGGAAGTTAGCGGGGTCAATGAGCAGTTCTTC. Translating gives CASSLEVSGVNEQFF.

This clone has just a few counts. The chain uses TRBV19 and TRBJ2-6; no reliable D call. The CDR3 has 18 residues. Germline V CDR1 and CDR2: LNHDA, SQIVND (reference sequence). V was pared by 8 bases and J by 0 bases, with 20 bases between. CDR3 in amino acids: CASGVTAADFSGANVLTF. CDR3 in DNA: TGTGCCAGTGGTGTTACGGCTGCAGACTTCTCTGGGGCCAACGTCCTGACTTTC.

V and J are TRBV4-1 and TRBJ2-7; 7 nucleotides line up with TRBD1. Trimming at V came to 4 bases and at J to 2 bases, leaving 5 bases not matched to a gene. Germline V gene data show CDR1 as MGHRA and CDR2 as YSYEKL. The CDR3 sequence is 14 residues long. CDR3 sequence (DNA): TGCGCCAGCAGCCCCCGACAGGGTACCTACGAGCAGTACTTC. This translates into CASSPRQGTYEQYF.

The chain joins TRBV19 to TRBJ2-1; 10 bases match TRBD2. The germline V gene has CDR1 LNHDA and CDR2 SQIVND (reference sequence). Losses at the gene ends were 3 bases for V and 8 bases for J; bases not matched to a gene: 7. The CDR3 length is 15 residues. The CDR3 loop reads CASSIASGRLYEQFF. In nucleotides, the CDR3 is TGTGCCAGTAGTATTGCTAGCGGGAGACTCTATGAGCAGTTCTTC.

CDR3 in amino acids: CASSQGSRKDTQYF. CDR3 nucleotides: TGTGCCAGCAGCCAGGGTTCTAGGAAGGATACGCAGTATTTT. The V and J genes are TRBV3-1 (or the pseudogene TRBV3-2) and TRBJ2-3; no firm D call. V shed 3 bases and J shed 6 bases, with 13 bases lying between them. The germline V gene encodes CDR1 LGHDT and CDR2 YNNKEL (reference sequence). The CDR3 length is 14 residues.

This sequence joins TRBV2 and TRBJ2-3; D ambiguous. There are 13 residues in the CDR3. V lost 7 bases to trimming and J lost 2 bases, with 10 bases between them. Germline lookup yields CDR1 SNHLY and CDR2 FYNNEI. The CDR3 spells CASTSGFTDTQYF. CDR3 nucleotide sequence: TGTGCCAGCACGTCGGGTTTCACAGATACGCAGTATTTT.

This rearrangement joins TRBV4-1 to TRBJ2-2, with TRBD1 as a possible D gene (6 bases). CDR3 length: 17 residues. V lost 0 bases and J lost 4, with 15 bases in between. CDR1 and CDR2 from the germline V gene are MGHRA and YSYEKL. The DNA of the CDR3 is TGCGCCAGCAGCCAAGATTTAAGGACAGCATTCACCGGGGAGCTGTTTTTT. This encodes CASSQDLRTAFTGELFF.

The chain carries TRBV7-2 and TRBJ1-2; perhaps TRBD1 as D (6 bases). Germline loops: CDR1 SGHTA, CDR2 FQGNSA. The V and J ends lost 3 bases and 5 bases respectively, with 19 bases between them. The length of the CDR3 is 16 residues. As DNA, the CDR3 is TGTGCCAGCAGCTTCGCGGGGGGCTCGACCCATTATGGCTACACCTTC. Translated: CASSFAGGSTHYGYTF.